A single sample gave rise to the 13 T cell receptor beta chains below, sequenced in a study of T cell responses to AZD1222 COVID-19 vaccine. Here immunoSEQ multiplex PCR was the method, and the copy in TCRdb shows in-frame clones only, minus some. The sample consists of 150,000 to 200,000 clones, 80% to 95% of them appearing once. The sequenced sample was peripheral blood, obtained on day 0 of AZD1222 vaccination. Receptors originate from an adult in good health.

This chain connects TRBV5-1 to TRBJ2-7; D tentatively reads TRBD1 or TRBD2 (5 bases each). V lost 0 bases and J lost 7, with 17 bases in between. CDR3 length: 15 amino acids. CDR1 is SGHRS, CDR2 YFSETQ, per germline. The CDR3 DNA follows: TGCGCCAGCAGCTTGGGACAGACCCCCTCGGGGGAGCAGTACTTC. Translation gives CASSLGQTPSGEQYF.

The J gene is TRBJ2-1, the V gene TRBV7-7; 8 positions match TRBD2. The V and J ends lost 2 bases and 10 bases, in that order; junction bases with no gene match: 1. The CDR3 consists of 12 residues. CDR1 is SSHAT and CDR2 is FNYEAQ in the germline V gene (reference sequence). The CDR3: CASSLTSGEQFF. The CDR3 DNA sequence: TGTGCCAGCAGCTTAACTAGCGGAGAGCAGTTCTTC.

The rearrangement uses TRBV18 and TRBJ2-1; 11 bases are shared with TRBD2. The junction had 9 bases not matched to a gene; V was cut back by 3 bases and J by 8 bases. Germline CDR1 KGHSH, CDR2 LQKENI. This CDR3 comprises 16 residues. The CDR3 coding sequence is TGTGCCAGCTCACCGCCGGGACTAGCGGTTAGGGATGAGCAGTTCTTC. Its protein product is CASSPPGLAVRDEQFF.

The V call is TRBV5-1, the J call TRBJ2-7, with 7 bases fitting TRBD1. Trimming cost V 0 bases and J 5 bases; bases outside gene matches: 14. CDR3 size: 17 residues. The germline CDR1 and CDR2 sequences are SGHRS and YFSETQ. The CDR3 DNA is TGCGCCAGCAGCTTGGTTGGGGGTCGACAGGGACCTCACGAGCAGTACTTC. Amino acid sequence: CASSLVGGRQGPHEQYF. Full variable domain (rest looked up from reference TRBV5-1 and TRBJ2-7): KAGVTQTPRYLIKTRGQQVTLSCSPISGHRSVSWYQQTPGQGLQFLFEYFSETQRNKGNFPGRFSGRQFSNSRSEMNVSTLELGDSALYLCASSLVGGRQGPHEQYFGPGTRLTVT.

This clone was observed once. The chain couples TRBV30 to TRBJ2-5; D remains ambiguous. Germline CDR1 is GTSNPN and CDR2 is SVGIG (reference sequence). This CDR3 has 12 amino acids. Trimming removed 0 bases from V and 2 bases from J, with 4 bases in between. For the CDR3, the DNA is TGTGCCTGGAGTGTAGGGCAAGAGACCCAGTACTTC. Translation gives CAWSVGQETQYF.

The rearrangement links TRBV11-2 to TRBJ2-7, with D uncertain. With 3 bases removed from V and 2 bases from J, the gap between germline ends came to 8 bases. CDR3 length equals 13 residues. Germline CDR1 reads SGHAT; CDR2 reads FQNNGV. CDR3 DNA sequence: TGTGCCAGCAGCTTCGGACGGACCTACGAGCAGTACTTC. The encoded protein is CASSFGRTYEQYF.

The chain has TRBV29-1 and TRBJ1-1; D is ambiguous. CDR3 length equals 10 residues. V lost 5 bases and J 5 bases, leaving 6 bases between the germline ends. Germline values: CDR1 SQVTM, CDR2 ANQGSEA. The CDR3 DNA reads TGCAGCGTTTGGGAGACTGAAGCTTTCTTT. It translates to CSVWETEAFF. Drawing the rest from reference TRBV29-1 and TRBJ1-1, the complete variable domain is SAVISQKPSRDICQRGTSLTIQCQVDSQVTMMFWYRQQPGQSLTLIATANQGSEATYESGFVIDKFPISRPNLTFSTLTVSNMSPEDSSIYLCSVWETEAFFGQGTRLTVV.

The count of this clone is one. One junction end does not reproduce the germline sequence, and a read error may be involved. J is TRBJ2-1 and V is TRBV7-2; TRBD2 matches at 11 bases. The CDR3 consists of 15 residues. The germline V gene encodes CDR1 SGHTA and CDR2 FQGNSA. CDR3 in amino acids: CASSLASGGIYEQFF. The CDR3, as DNA: TGTGCCAGCAGCCTAGCTAGCGGGGGGATATATGAGCAGTTCTTC.

The CDR3 DNA sequence: TGTGCCAGCAGCTCCTCCGGGGCCGCACAAGAGACCCAGTACTTC. Amino acid sequence: CASSSSGAAQETQYF. This chain connects TRBV5-4 to TRBJ2-5; D is tentatively TRBD1 or TRBD2 (5 bases each). Germline CDR1 and CDR2: SGHNT and YYREEE (reference sequence). V dropped 3 bases and J dropped 2 bases, with 14 bases sitting between them. The CDR3 runs to 15 residues.

The V call is TRBV11-2, the J call TRBJ1-1; no reliable D call. The ends were cut back, 3 bases at V and 8 bases at J, with 16 bases in the middle. Germline CDR1 and CDR2: SGHAT and FQNNGV. This CDR3 has 14 amino acids. The CDR3 nucleotides read TGTGCCAGCAGCTTTGTGACGGGGATGGTAGAAGCTTTCTTT. Its protein product is CASSFVTGMVEAFF.

This chain uses TRBV5-1 with TRBJ2-5, with D unresolved. Germline CDR1 SGHRS, CDR2 YFSETQ. The V and J ends lost 3 bases and 2 bases respectively, with 11 bases between them. The CDR3 is 14 amino acids. The CDR3: CASSSGRQQETQYF. The CDR3 DNA is TGCGCCAGCAGCTCAGGCCGTCAACAAGAGACCCAGTACTTC.

This chain connects TRBV28 to TRBJ1-1; TRBD1 aligns across 7 bases. Germline CDR1 MDHEN, CDR2 SYDVKM. There are 18 residues in the CDR3. Trimming at V came to 0 bases and at J to 3 bases, leaving 13 bases not matched to a gene. CDR3 in amino acids: CASSLWLPTGERDTEAFF. DNA for the CDR3: TGTGCCAGCAGTTTATGGTTACCAACAGGGGAACGGGACACTGAAGCTTTCTTT.

The V gene is TRBV15, the J gene TRBJ1-1; possibly TRBD1 for D (5 bases). V shed 3 bases and J shed 5 bases, with 10 bases lying between them. The CDR3 spans 13 residues. The germline V gene has CDR1 LNHNV and CDR2 YYDKDF (reference sequence). DNA for the CDR3: TGTGCCACCAGCAGCCTGGGGGGAACTGAAGCTTTCTTT. This gives the protein CATSSLGGTEAFF.